The 9 T cell receptor beta chains presented below share a single source sample, sequenced in a study of neoadjuvant anti-PD-1 for oral cavity cancer. Time point in this sample: after neoadjuvant nivolumab, at surgical resection. TCRdb's table, derived via immunoSEQ multiplex PCR, lists solely in-frame clones and lacks some. The sample comprises roughly 15,000 clones, around 70% of which are singletons, and 2% to 2.5% rests with the top ten. Sequenced here: PBMCs, sampled after nivolumab (anti-PD-1) treatment. These receptors originate from a person between 40 and 85 years old with oral cavity squamous cell carcinoma.

This clone has only a few counts. The chain carries TRBV28 and TRBJ2-7, with 8 bases identical to TRBD1. V lost 4 bases, J lost 9 bases, and 5 bases stayed unmatched. The CDR3 extends over 12 amino acids. CDR1 MDHEN and CDR2 SYDVKM come from the germline V gene. CDR3: CASSSPDRGQYF. In nucleotides, the CDR3 is TGTGCCAGCAGTTCCCCCGACAGGGGGCAGTACTTC.

This chain links TRBV4-1 with TRBJ2-5; no reliable D call. CDR1 and CDR2 (germline): MGHRA, YSYEKL. The CDR3 covers 13 residues. V lost 3 bases, J lost 2 bases, and 7 bases lay in between. Written as DNA, the CDR3 is TGCGCCAGCAGCCAGGGATCGCAAGAGACCCAGTACTTC. This encodes CASSQGSQETQYF.

This rearrangement joins TRBV4-2 to TRBJ1-6, with TRBD1 matching 8 bases. Germline loops: CDR1 LGHNA, CDR2 YNFKEQ. The CDR3 has 16 amino acids. The ends lost 3 bases at V and 7 bases at J; junction bases unmatched: 8. CDR3 protein: CASSHPGQGWNSPLHF. As DNA, the CDR3 is TGTGCCAGCAGCCATCCCGGACAGGGTTGGAATTCACCCCTCCACTTT.

V usage is TRBV5-4 and J usage is TRBJ1-3; 11 nucleotides align to TRBD1. From germline, CDR1 is SGHNT and CDR2 YYREEE (reference sequence). The CDR3 spans 16 residues. The trim removed 4 bases at V and 4 bases at J, leaving 7 bases unmatched. CDR3 loop: CASSRSGTGGGNTIYF. As DNA, the CDR3 is TGTGCCAGCAGCAGATCCGGGACAGGGGGAGGAAACACCATATATTTT.

In its sample, this clone was seen a few times. The chain combines TRBV2 with TRBJ2-3; the match to TRBD2 covers 8 bases. The V segment lost 6 bases and the J segment 2 bases; nucleotides outside the gene matches: 7. CDR3 length: 15 residues. Germline V gene data show CDR1 as SNHLY and CDR2 as FYNNEI. The chain's CDR3 is CASSTSGPLTDTQYF. DNA of the CDR3: TGTGCCAGCAGCACTAGCGGCCCCCTCACAGATACGCAGTATTTT.

This sequence joins TRBV5-8 and TRBJ1-1; D gene unclear. Germline V gene data show CDR1 as SGHTS and CDR2 as YDEGEE. Trimming removed 4 bases at V and 3 bases at J, with 4 bases between. The length of the CDR3 is 11 residues. CDR3 coding DNA: TGTGCCAGCAGCCCGCACACTGAAGCTTTCTTT. Residues: CASSPHTEAFF.

The V call is TRBV9, the J call TRBJ1-5, with D unresolved. Trimming stripped 3 bases from V and 7 bases from J, with 23 bases between. Germline V CDR1 and CDR2: SGDLS, YYNGEE. The CDR3 length is 17 residues. The CDR3 loop is CASSGGDSLDGYQPQHF. CDR3 DNA sequence: TGTGCCAGCAGCGGGGGTGATTCCCTTGATGGGTACCAGCCCCAGCATTTT.

This clone has a single count. The V gene is TRBV6-5, the J gene TRBJ2-7; TRBD1 is a possible D gene (5 bases). Germline lookup yields CDR1 MNHEY and CDR2 SVGAGI. Trimming took 3 bases from V and 4 from J, leaving 10 bases between them. The CDR3 covers 13 residues. The CDR3 protein is CASSYGHGYEQYF. In DNA, the CDR3 is TGTGCCAGCAGTTATGGACATGGGTACGAGCAGTACTTC.

The rearrangement joins TRBV4-1 to TRBJ2-1; the D is unclear. Trimming took 1 base from V and 2 from J, leaving 15 bases between them. Germline CDR1 MGHRA, CDR2 YSYEKL. This CDR3 has 17 amino acids. The CDR3 is CASSQGSPRSTYNEQFF. In DNA, the CDR3 is TGCGCCAGCAGCCAAGGCTCTCCGAGGTCCACCTACAATGAGCAGTTCTTC.